This T cell receptor (beta chain) was retrieved from a study of blood T cell repertoires in COVID-19. Study-wide context: Sites in the United States, Italy and Spain provided acute and convalescent COVID-19 samples.

Trimming removed 0 bases from V and 6 bases from J, with 16 bases in between. This CDR3 comprises 15 residues. Germline V gene lookup returns CDR1 SGDLS and CDR2 YYNGEE. Sequencing used immunoSEQ multiplex PCR; TCRdb keeps in-frame clones, though not all of them. The sample holds about 230,000 clones, 70% to 90% seen once. V is TRBV9 and J is TRBJ2-7, with D perhaps TRBD2 (6 bases). This sequence originates from a man between 50 and 59 years old with COVID-19, enrolled during active disease. Sequencing used peripheral blood. In nucleotides, the CDR3 is TGTGCCAGCAGCGTAGGAAGCGGGCTGCCGAGCGAGCAGTACTTC. It specifies CASSVGSGLPSEQYF.